Below, 30 T cell receptor beta chains from the same sample are listed, as sequenced in a study of shared clonotypes between healthy human individuals. Only CD45RO-negative cells positively selected for CCR7 counted as naive CD8 cells, so terminally differentiated effector memory CD45RA+ cells were excluded. Sequenced by immunoSEQ multiplex PCR; TCRdb stores in-frame clones only, minus some. This table holds about 2.1 million clones, roughly 91% found once. The specimen was naive CD8+ T cells from PBMCs. Receptor source: a man between 18 and 35 years old in good health. Some clones in this sample may be carry-over from other donors' samples.

This clone was seen only once. The genes are TRBV11-3 and TRBJ2-1; 9 bases align to TRBD1. With V trimmed by 5 bases and J by 3 bases, 5 bases remained unmatched. The germline CDR1 and CDR2 sequences are SGHNT and YENEEA. The CDR3 has 15 residues. CDR3 DNA: TGTGCCAGCAGCCCCCGGGACAGGGACTACAATGAGCAGTTCTTC. It is translated as CASSPRDRDYNEQFF.

V is TRBV9 and J is TRBJ2-2, with 9 bases identical to TRBD2. Germline V gene lookup returns CDR1 SGDLS and CDR2 YYNGEE. The CDR3 spans 15 residues. The ends lost 8 bases at V and 3 bases at J; junction bases unmatched: 8. In DNA, the CDR3 is TGTGCCAGTCAGATAGCGGGAGATTACACCGGGGAGCTGTTTTTT. This translates into CASQIAGDYTGELFF.

The CDR3 is CASSPQSWTGREEQYF. As DNA, the CDR3 is TGTGCCAGCTCACCTCAATCCTGGACAGGTCGGGAAGAGCAGTACTTC. The rearrangement joins TRBV18 to TRBJ2-7, with 7 bases lining up with TRBD1. CDR3 length equals 16 residues. Per the germline V gene, CDR1 is KGHSH and CDR2 is LQKENI. V was clipped by 3 bases and J by 7 bases; unmatched bases: 15.

This clone was observed once. V usage is TRBV30 and J usage is TRBJ2-3, with D possibly TRBD2 on 6 matching bases. Germline CDR1 reads GTSNPN; CDR2 reads SVGIG (reference sequence). Trimming cost V 7 bases and J 5 bases, with 16 bases left between them. The CDR3 contains 13 residues. Here the CDR3 reads CASVSGEIDTQYF. The DNA of the CDR3 is TGTGCCTCCGTATCGGGAGAAATAGATACGCAGTATTTT.

V usage is TRBV28 and J usage is TRBJ2-2; D is unresolved. V shed 3 bases and J shed 4 bases, with 12 bases lying between them. Germline CDR1 MDHEN, CDR2 SYDVKM. The length of the CDR3 is 15 residues. The CDR3 DNA reads as TGTGCCAGCAGTTTGCGCCAGATAATCACCGGGGAGCTGTTTTTT. Translated: CASSLRQIITGELFF. The variable domain in full, with the rest retrieved from reference TRBV28 and TRBJ2-2, is DVKVTQSSRYLVKRTGEKVFLECVQDMDHENMFWYRQDPGLGLRLIYFSYDVKMKEKGDIPEGYSVSREKKERFSLILESASTNQTSMYLCASSLRQIITGELFFGEGSRLTVL.

This clone is a singleton in its sample. The CDR3 spells CASSSTGAGETQYF. The CDR3 DNA reads as TGTGCCAGCAGCTCCACGGGGGCTGGAGAGACCCAGTACTTC. V is TRBV5-6 and J is TRBJ2-5; the D gene could be TRBD1 or TRBD2 (6 bases each). The CDR3 consists of 14 residues. The germline V gene encodes CDR1 SGHDT and CDR2 YYEEEE. Trimming stripped 3 bases from V and 4 bases from J, with 13 bases between.

Turning to this clone: Other DNA sequences in this sample translate to the same CDR3. The V gene is TRBV19, the J gene TRBJ2-5; D is unresolved. The CDR3 runs 13 residues. Germline V gene sequence: CDR1 LNHDA, CDR2 SQIVND (reference sequence). The germline V and J ends were trimmed by 0 bases and 3 bases, with 5 bases remaining between them. The CDR3 sequence: CASSIDGEETQYF. In DNA form, the CDR3 reads TGTGCCAGTAGTATAGATGGAGAAGAGACCCAGTACTTC.

The chain carries TRBV5-4 and TRBJ2-1; TRBD2 is a possible D gene (5 bases). This CDR3 contains 12 residues. The germline V gene has CDR1 SGHNT and CDR2 YYREEE (reference sequence). V lost 5 bases, J lost 6 bases, and 9 bases lay in between. The CDR3 loop is CASSRLPNEQFF. In DNA form, the CDR3 reads TGTGCCAGCAGTAGACTACCCAATGAGCAGTTCTTC.

The V gene is TRBV28, the J gene TRBJ1-1; D is ambiguous. The V gene lost 6 bases and the J gene lost 0 bases, with 17 bases spanning the gap. CDR1 is MDHEN, CDR2 SYDVKM, per germline. The CDR3 extends over 16 amino acids. For the CDR3, the DNA is TGTGCCAGCAGAACCGGGGATTTTGAAATGAACACTGAAGCTTTCTTT. Translated, it gives CASRTGDFEMNTEAFF.

V usage is TRBV7-8 and J usage is TRBJ1-4, with unresolved D. The length of the CDR3 is 15 residues. V shed 1 base and J shed 8 bases, with 14 bases lying between them. The V gene's germline CDR1 is SGHVS and CDR2 FQNEAQ. The CDR3 bases are TGTGCCAGCAGCTTAGGGGTAGGGCTTCCCGAAAAACTGTTTTTT. Protein: CASSLGVGLPEKLFF.

The chain carries TRBV27 and TRBJ2-7; D may be TRBD1 (6 bases). This CDR3 region has 14 residues. Trimming cost V 3 bases and J 2 bases, with 11 bases left between them. Germline CDR1 is MNHEY and CDR2 is SMNVEV (reference sequence). Here the CDR3 DNA reads TGTGCCAGCAGTTTCTGGGGGCTCGCCTACGAGCAGTACTTC. Protein sequence: CASSFWGLAYEQYF.

This clone was recorded a few times. The V gene is TRBV6-5, the J gene TRBJ1-2; 8 bases align to TRBD1. Germline trimming cut 10 bases from V and 5 bases from J; bases unmatched to any gene: 12. The CDR3 spans 14 residues. Germline assignment: CDR1 MNHEY and CDR2 SVGAGI. The CDR3: CAIRRGQGEYGYTF. CDR3 sequence (DNA): TGTGCCATCCGTCGAGGACAGGGAGAATATGGCTACACCTTC.

V usage is TRBV7-8 and J usage is TRBJ2-1; the D is unclear. Trimming removed 5 bases from V and 9 bases from J, with 17 bases in between. The V gene's germline CDR1 is SGHVS and CDR2 FQNEAQ. This CDR3 is 14 amino acids long. The CDR3 sequence: CASSPSRRVGEQFF. The CDR3 DNA is TGTGCCAGCAGCCCTTCTCGCCGGGTTGGTGAGCAGTTCTTC.

The V and J genes are TRBV6-5 and TRBJ2-7; 10 bases are shared with TRBD2. Germline loops: CDR1 MNHEY, CDR2 SVGAGI. J gave up 4 bases and V 8 bases, and 5 bases lay outside the gene matches. This CDR3 is 13 amino acids long. The CDR3: CASVGLAAYEQYF. The CDR3, as DNA: TGTGCCAGCGTCGGACTAGCGGCTTACGAGCAGTACTTC.

The chain employs TRBV6-1 and TRBJ2-7; TRBD1 matches 9 bases. Trimming took 4 bases from V and 6 from J; bases not matched to a gene: 10. The CDR3 is 15 amino acids. Germline V gene sequence: CDR1 MNHNS, CDR2 SASEGT. CDR3 DNA: TGTGCCAGCAGTGGACCGGGACAGGGACGCCCCGAGCAGTACTTC. It encodes CASSGPGQGRPEQYF.

V and J are TRBV11-2 and TRBJ2-7, with 12 bases aligning to TRBD2. V was pared by 4 bases and J by 2 bases, with 9 bases of the junction left unmatched. CDR1 is SGHAT and CDR2 is FQNNGV in the germline V gene. This CDR3 has 17 residues. The CDR3 loop is CASSSRLAGVSPYEQYF. The DNA of the CDR3 is TGTGCCAGCAGCTCTCGACTAGCGGGAGTTTCCCCCTACGAGCAGTACTTC.

V gene TRBV5-1 combines with J gene TRBJ2-3; tentative D call: TRBD1 (5 bases). Germline lookup yields CDR1 SGHRS and CDR2 YFSETQ. The CDR3 totals 14 residues. Trimming removed 4 bases at V and 0 bases at J, with 9 bases between. The CDR3 loop reads CASSPWGSTDTQYF. The CDR3 DNA follows: TGCGCCAGCAGCCCGTGGGGCAGCACAGATACGCAGTATTTT.

The chain employs TRBV6-6 and TRBJ2-5; 7 positions match TRBD1. The length of the CDR3 is 14 residues. After removal of 2 bases from V and 4 bases from J, the junction contained 4 bases not matched to a gene. In germline, CDR1 is MNHNY, CDR2 SVGAGI (reference sequence). The CDR3 DNA is TGTGCCAGCAGTTACACCGGGACAGTAGAGACCCAGTACTTC. This sequence encodes CASSYTGTVETQYF.

V gene TRBV19 combines with J gene TRBJ2-2; D call uncertain. The CDR3 runs 13 residues. Germline CDR1 LNHDA, CDR2 SQIVND (reference sequence). V lost 7 bases to trimming and J lost 7 bases, with 13 bases between them. The CDR3 coding sequence is TGTGCCAGTACCCCCGAAGGGCACGGGGAGCTGTTTTTT. Encoded protein: CASTPEGHGELFF.

The V and J genes are TRBV5-8 and TRBJ2-7; 7 bases are shared with TRBD1. Germline V gene data show CDR1 as SGHTS and CDR2 as YDEGEE. The V segment lost 3 bases and the J segment 0 bases; nucleotides outside the gene matches: 3. CDR3 length: 14 residues. CDR3 amino acids: CASSWTGDSYEQYF. The CDR3 bases are TGTGCCAGCAGCTGGACAGGAGACTCCTACGAGCAGTACTTC.

V usage is TRBV15 and J usage is TRBJ2-7; unclear D gene. The CDR3 is 14 amino acids. Germline CDR1 and CDR2: LNHNV and YYDKDF (reference sequence). Trimming took 4 bases from V and 2 from J, leaving 12 bases between them. The CDR3 loop reads CATSIEPPPYEQYF. The DNA for the CDR3 is TGTGCCACCAGCATAGAACCTCCCCCCTACGAGCAGTACTTC.

Regarding this clone: At the DNA level, this CDR3 is encoded by other sequences in the same sample as well. The genes are TRBV7-6 and TRBJ2-7, with D perhaps matching TRBD2 (5 bases). Germline lookup yields CDR1 SGHVS and CDR2 FNYEAQ. The CDR3 extends over 11 amino acids. The V gene lost 5 bases and the J gene lost 5 bases, with 7 bases spanning the gap. CDR3 coding DNA: TGTGCCAGCAGCCCCGGGGACGAGCAGTACTTC. Amino acid sequence: CASSPGDEQYF. The full variable domain, its missing parts supplied by reference TRBV7-6 and TRBJ2-7, is GAGVSQSPRYKVTKRGQDVALRCDPISGHVSLYWYRQALGQGPEFLTYFNYEAQQDKSGLPNDRFSAERPEGSISTLTIQRTEQRDSAMYRCASSPGDEQYFGPGTRLTVT.

The gene calls are TRBV7-8 and TRBJ2-7, with D perhaps TRBD1 or TRBD2 (6 bases each). The CDR3 contains 12 residues. Germline V gene data show CDR1 as SGHVS and CDR2 as FQNEAQ. The V and J ends lost 5 bases and 3 bases respectively, with 8 bases between them. CDR3: CASSEGGYEQYF. The CDR3 DNA sequence: TGTGCCAGCAGCGAGGGGGGCTACGAGCAGTACTTC. The full variable domain, completed using reference TRBV7-8 and TRBJ2-7, is GAGVSQSPRYKVAKRGQDVALRCDPISGHVSLFWYQQALGQGPEFLTYFQNEAQLDKSGLPSDRFFAERPEGSVSTLKIQRTQQEDSAVYLCASSEGGYEQYFGPGTRLTVT.

This rearrangement joins TRBV11-2 to TRBJ2-7; D is uncertain. In germline, CDR1 is SGHAT, CDR2 FQNNGV. The ends were cut back, 4 bases at V and 9 bases at J, with 22 bases in the middle. The CDR3 loop spans 15 amino acids. CDR3 DNA sequence: TGTGCCAGCAGCTCCAATGGTGGGTTGGGTGATGGGCAGTACTTC. Encoded protein: CASSSNGGLGDGQYF.

The chain uses TRBV27 and TRBJ1-1, with TRBD1 as a possible D gene (5 bases). Germline assignment: CDR1 MNHEY and CDR2 SMNVEV (reference sequence). This CDR3 spans 15 amino acids. Trimming stripped 5 bases from V and 2 bases from J, with 15 bases between. The CDR3 spells CASSPGPTVNTEAFF. The CDR3 coding sequence is TGTGCCAGCAGTCCCGGACCGACAGTTAACACTGAAGCTTTCTTT.

This clone showed up just once. V and J are TRBV9 and TRBJ2-7; 8 bases line up with TRBD2. CDR3 length: 18 residues. J lost 1 base, V lost 5 bases, and 17 bases had no gene match. The V gene's germline CDR1 is SGDLS and CDR2 YYNGEE. The CDR3 here is CASRAGTAVPSGSYEQYF. In DNA, the CDR3 is TGTGCCAGCAGGGCCGGGACGGCGGTTCCTAGCGGGTCCTACGAGCAGTACTTC.

The chain combines TRBV4-3 with TRBJ2-7; D perhaps matches TRBD1 (6 bases). The length of the CDR3 is 16 residues. The V and J ends lost 0 bases and 0 bases respectively, with 12 bases between them. From germline, CDR1 is LGHNA and CDR2 YSLEER. CDR3 sequence: CASSQEWAQGSYEQYF. The CDR3 DNA follows: TGCGCCAGCAGCCAAGAATGGGCACAGGGCTCCTACGAGCAGTACTTC.

J is TRBJ2-7 and V is TRBV27; TRBD1 agrees at 10 bases. Germline CDR1 is MNHEY and CDR2 is SMNVEV (reference sequence). V shed 6 bases, J shed 2 bases, and the junction held 13 bases outside the gene matches. The CDR3 is made up of 17 amino acids. The CDR3 region has the DNA TGTGCCAGCAGCCAAATTCGCTGGACAGGGGGGACCTACGAGCAGTACTTC. Its translation: CASSQIRWTGGTYEQYF.

The chain joins TRBV5-8 to TRBJ2-7, with D unresolved. This CDR3 region has 14 residues. V was shortened by 6 bases and J by 2 bases, with 15 bases between the two germline ends. CDR1 is SGHTS and CDR2 is YDEGEE in the germline V gene. The CDR3 region is CASIPLRSTYEQYF. In DNA form, the CDR3 reads TGTGCCAGCATTCCCCTGCGGTCCACCTACGAGCAGTACTTC.

This clone was detected once. V and J are TRBV6-1 and TRBJ2-7, with 8 bases fitting TRBD2. In germline, CDR1 is MNHNS, CDR2 SASEGT. J lost 3 bases, V lost 4 bases, and 11 bases had no gene match. The CDR3 contains 16 residues. The DNA of the CDR3 is TGTGCCAGCAGTGCACAAGCGGGAGACTACCTCTACGAGCAGTACTTC. Translating it yields CASSAQAGDYLYEQYF.